This T cell receptor (beta chain) was observed in a study of T cell repertoires in cytomegalovirus infection. As for the study in general: Recently identified HLA-C-restricted CMV epitopes were among the peptides used. Both CMV infection and a matching HLA type were indicated by public TCR beta signatures. General observations from the study: Cumulative public TCR beta family frequency identified carriers of CMV plus the relevant HLA. Dominating the ex vivo response were TCR beta clonotypes that were CMV-specific and HLA-C-restricted.

From the reads, TCRdb called clonotypes with MiXCR, one entry per CDR3 protein. The sample contains 350,000 to 400,000 distinct CDR3 sequences, about 35% of which appear only once. CDR3 length equals 13 residues. Deletions cut 7 bases from V and 5 bases from J, with 12 bases between. Germline V lookup: CDR1 LNHDA, CDR2 SQIVND (reference sequence). Turning to this clonotype: Antigen unknown.

The source was cultured PBMCs, collected from culture after CMV antigen stimulation. The TCR originated in a human donor in good health (CMV status not recorded). Some clones in this sample may be carry-over from other donors' samples. The chain combines TRBV19 with TRBJ2-1; no clear D gene. The CDR3 nucleotides read TGTGCCAGTACTTTCTGGGGAAACAATGAGCAGTTCTTC. Protein sequence: CASTFWGNNEQFF.